This entry describes one T cell receptor (beta chain). The sample originates from a study of cytomegalovirus exposure and HLA in healthy donors. At the level of the study: The early release's HLA-typed donors yielded 80 million to 95 million unique TCRs.

60 Vbeta and 13 Jbeta primers were used in PCR. Sequencing was performed with immunoSEQ multiplex PCR; in TCRdb, only in-frame clones are kept and a portion is missing. The data show a few hundred thousand clones, with about 75% seen just once and around 1.8% held by the top ten. J was trimmed by 2 bases and V by 0 bases; bases with no gene match: 7. The CDR3 runs to 18 residues. CDR1 and CDR2 from the germline V gene are SGDLS and YYNGEE. This sequence was found in a man aged 18 to 29 in good health and CMV-seronegative. Sequences were obtained from PBMCs. The chain employs TRBV9 and TRBJ2-2, with 10 bases aligning to TRBD2. The CDR3 protein is CASSVGPSGGPNTGELFF. For the CDR3, the DNA is TGTGCCAGCAGCGTAGGTCCTAGCGGGGGCCCAAACACCGGGGAGCTGTTTTTT.